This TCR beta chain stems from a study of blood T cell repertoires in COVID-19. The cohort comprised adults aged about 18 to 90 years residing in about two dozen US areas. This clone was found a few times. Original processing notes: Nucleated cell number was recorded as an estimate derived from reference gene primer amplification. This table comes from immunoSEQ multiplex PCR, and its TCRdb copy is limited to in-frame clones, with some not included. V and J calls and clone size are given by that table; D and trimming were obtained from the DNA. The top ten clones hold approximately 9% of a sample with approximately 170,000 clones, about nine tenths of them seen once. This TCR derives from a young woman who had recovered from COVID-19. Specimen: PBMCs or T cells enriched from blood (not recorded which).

The CDR3 spells CASSLPSSGSFNYEQYF. The CDR3, as DNA: TGCGCCAGCAGCTTGCCGTCTAGCGGGAGTTTTAACTACGAGCAGTACTTC. This chain joins TRBV5-1 and TRBJ2-7; 10 nucleotides line up with TRBD2. Germline CDR1 is SGHRS and CDR2 is YFSETQ. The CDR3 runs to 17 residues. V lost 1 base to trimming and J lost 3 bases; unmatched junction nucleotides: 10.